The sequence of this TCR beta chain was determined in a study of neurological immune-mediated disorders. TCRdb re-called the 5' RACE reads through MiXCR, storing one row per CDR3 protein. The table has about 55,000 distinct CDR3 sequences, about 3.8% seen once. The CDR3 extends over 14 amino acids. The V gene's germline CDR1 is SQVTM and CDR2 ANQGSEA. J lost 5 bases, V lost 4 bases, and 6 bases had no gene match. This clonotype was detected many times. The receptor was derived from a man in his 60s with multiple sclerosis. The source material was PBMCs. The chain employs TRBV29-1 and TRBJ2-2, with TRBD2 matching over 8 bases. CDR3 protein: CSVAGGKKTGELFF. The CDR3 DNA reads as TGCAGCGTTGCGGGGGGGAAGAAAACCGGGGAGCTGTTTTTT.